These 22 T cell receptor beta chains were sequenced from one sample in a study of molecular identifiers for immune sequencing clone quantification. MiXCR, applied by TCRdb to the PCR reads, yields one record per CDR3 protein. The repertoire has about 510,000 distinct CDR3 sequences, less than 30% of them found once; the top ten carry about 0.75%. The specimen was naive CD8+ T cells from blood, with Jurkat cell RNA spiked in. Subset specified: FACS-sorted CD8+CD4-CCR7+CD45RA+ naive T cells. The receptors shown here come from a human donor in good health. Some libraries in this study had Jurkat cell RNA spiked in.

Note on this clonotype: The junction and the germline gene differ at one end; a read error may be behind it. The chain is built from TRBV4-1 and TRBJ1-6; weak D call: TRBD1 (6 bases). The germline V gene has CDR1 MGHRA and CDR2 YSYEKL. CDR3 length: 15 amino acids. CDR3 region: CASGQVQGSSSPLHF. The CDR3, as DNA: TGCGCCAGCGGCCAAGTACAGGGCTCCAGTTCACCCCTCCACTTT.

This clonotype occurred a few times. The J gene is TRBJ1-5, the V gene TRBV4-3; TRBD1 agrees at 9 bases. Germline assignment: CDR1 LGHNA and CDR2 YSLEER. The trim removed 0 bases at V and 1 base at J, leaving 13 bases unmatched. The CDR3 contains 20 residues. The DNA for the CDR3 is TGCGCCAGCAGCCAAGATAGATGGACAGGGGCCGGGGGGAGCAATCAGCCCCAGCATTTT. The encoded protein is CASSQDRWTGAGGSNQPQHF.

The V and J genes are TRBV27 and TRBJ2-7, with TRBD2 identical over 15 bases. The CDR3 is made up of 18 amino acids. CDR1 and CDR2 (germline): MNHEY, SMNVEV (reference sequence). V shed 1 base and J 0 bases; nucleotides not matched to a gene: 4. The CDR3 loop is CASSLYGTSGRPSYEQYF. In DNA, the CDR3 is TGTGCCAGCAGTTTATATGGGACTAGCGGGAGGCCCTCCTACGAGCAGTACTTC.

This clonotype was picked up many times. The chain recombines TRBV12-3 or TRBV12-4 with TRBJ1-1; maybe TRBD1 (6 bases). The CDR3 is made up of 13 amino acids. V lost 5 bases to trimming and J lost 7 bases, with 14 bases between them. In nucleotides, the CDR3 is TGTGCCAGCAGTCCCACAGGGTTGGGTGAAGCTTTCTTT. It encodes CASSPTGLGEAFF.

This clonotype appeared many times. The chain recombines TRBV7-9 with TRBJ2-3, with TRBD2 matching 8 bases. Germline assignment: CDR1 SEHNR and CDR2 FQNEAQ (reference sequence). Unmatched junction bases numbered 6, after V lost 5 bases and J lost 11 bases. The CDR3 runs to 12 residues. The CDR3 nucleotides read TGTGCCAGCAGCCCGATAGCGGGGTGGCAGTATTTT. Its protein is CASSPIAGWQYF.

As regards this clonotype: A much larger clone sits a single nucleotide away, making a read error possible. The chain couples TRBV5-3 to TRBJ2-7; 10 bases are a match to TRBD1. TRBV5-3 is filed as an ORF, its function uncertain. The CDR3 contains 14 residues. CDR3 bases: TGTGTCAGCAGCTTTGGGACAGGGGACTACGAGCAGTACTTC. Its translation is CVSSFGTGDYEQYF.

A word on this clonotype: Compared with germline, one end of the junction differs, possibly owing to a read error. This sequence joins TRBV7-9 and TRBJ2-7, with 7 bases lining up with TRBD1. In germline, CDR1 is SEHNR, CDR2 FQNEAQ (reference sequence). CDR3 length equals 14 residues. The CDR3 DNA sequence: TGTGCCAGCAGCTTAGGGACAGGCTCCTACGAGCAGAACTTC. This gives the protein CASSLGTGSYEQNF.

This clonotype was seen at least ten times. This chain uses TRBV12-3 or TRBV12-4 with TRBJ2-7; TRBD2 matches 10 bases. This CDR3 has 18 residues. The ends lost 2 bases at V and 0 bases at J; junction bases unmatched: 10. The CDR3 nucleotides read TGTGCCAGCAGTTTAAACATTGGACTAGCGGTAAGCTCCTACGAGCAGTACTTC. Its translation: CASSLNIGLAVSSYEQYF.

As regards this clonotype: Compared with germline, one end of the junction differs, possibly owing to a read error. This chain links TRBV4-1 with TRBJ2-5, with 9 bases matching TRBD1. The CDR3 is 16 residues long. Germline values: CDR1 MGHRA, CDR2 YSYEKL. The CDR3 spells CASSQGTGVIVGTRYF. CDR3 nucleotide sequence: TGCGCCAGCAGCCAAGGGACAGGGGTCATCGTTGGGACCCGGTACTTC.

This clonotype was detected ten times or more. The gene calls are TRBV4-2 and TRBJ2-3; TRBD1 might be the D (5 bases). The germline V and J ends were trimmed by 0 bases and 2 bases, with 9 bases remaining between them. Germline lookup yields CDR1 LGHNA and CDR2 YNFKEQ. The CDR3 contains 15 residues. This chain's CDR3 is CASSQDQGLTDTQYF. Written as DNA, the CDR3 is TGTGCCAGCAGCCAAGACCAGGGCCTCACAGATACGCAGTATTTT.

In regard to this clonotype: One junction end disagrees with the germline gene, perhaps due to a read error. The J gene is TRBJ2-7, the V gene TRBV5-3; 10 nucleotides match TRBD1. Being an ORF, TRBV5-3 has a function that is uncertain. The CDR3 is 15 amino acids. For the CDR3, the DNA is TGTGCCAGCAGCTTATTGCGGACAGGGGGAGGCGAGCAGTACTTC. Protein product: CASSLLRTGGGEQYF.

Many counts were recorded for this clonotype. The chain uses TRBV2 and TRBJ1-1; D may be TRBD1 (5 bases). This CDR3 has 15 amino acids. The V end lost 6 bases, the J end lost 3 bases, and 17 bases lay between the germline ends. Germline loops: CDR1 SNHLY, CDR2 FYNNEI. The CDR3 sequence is CASREGWGTDTEAFF. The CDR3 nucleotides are TGTGCCAGCAGGGAGGGGTGGGGCACAGACACTGAAGCTTTCTTT. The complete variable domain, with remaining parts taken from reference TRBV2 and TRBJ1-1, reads EPEVTQTPSHQVTQMGQEVILRCVPISNHLYFYWYRQILGQKVEFLVSFYNNEISEKSEIFDDQFSVERPDGSNFTLKIRSTKLEDSAMYFCASREGWGTDTEAFFGQGTRLTVV.

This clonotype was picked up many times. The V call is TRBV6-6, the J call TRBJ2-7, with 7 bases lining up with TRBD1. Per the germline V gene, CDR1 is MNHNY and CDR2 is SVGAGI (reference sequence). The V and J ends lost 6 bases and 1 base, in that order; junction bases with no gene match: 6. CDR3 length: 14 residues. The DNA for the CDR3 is TGTGCCAGCAGAGTTCCGGGACAGTCCTACGAGCAGTACTTC. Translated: CASRVPGQSYEQYF.

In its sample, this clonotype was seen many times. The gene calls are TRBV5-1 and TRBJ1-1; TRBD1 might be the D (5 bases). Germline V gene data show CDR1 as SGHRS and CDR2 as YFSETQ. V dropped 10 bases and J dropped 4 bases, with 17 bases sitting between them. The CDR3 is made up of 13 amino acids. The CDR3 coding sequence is TGCGCCCCTTCGTTGGGGCGCGGCACTGAAGCTTTCTTT. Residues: CAPSLGRGTEAFF.

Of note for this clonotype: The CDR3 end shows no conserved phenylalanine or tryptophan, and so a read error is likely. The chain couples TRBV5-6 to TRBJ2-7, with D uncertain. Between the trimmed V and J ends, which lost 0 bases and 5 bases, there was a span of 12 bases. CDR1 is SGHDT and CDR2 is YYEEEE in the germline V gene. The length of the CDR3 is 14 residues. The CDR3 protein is CASSLAATLNEQYL. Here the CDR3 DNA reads TGTGCCAGCAGCTTGGCGGCGACGTTGAACGAGCAGTACCTC.

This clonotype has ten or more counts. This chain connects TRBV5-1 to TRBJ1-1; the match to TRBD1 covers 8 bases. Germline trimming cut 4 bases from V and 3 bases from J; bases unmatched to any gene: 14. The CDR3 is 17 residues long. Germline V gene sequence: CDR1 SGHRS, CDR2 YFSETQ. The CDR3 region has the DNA TGCGCCAGCAGCCCCAGGGGGCAGGGTGAAAGGGACACTGAAGCTTTCTTT. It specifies CASSPRGQGERDTEAFF.

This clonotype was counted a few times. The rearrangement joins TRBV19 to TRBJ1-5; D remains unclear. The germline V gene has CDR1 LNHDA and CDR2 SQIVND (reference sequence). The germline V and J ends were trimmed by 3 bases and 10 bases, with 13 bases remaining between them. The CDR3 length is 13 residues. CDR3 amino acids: CASSMGRAKPQHF. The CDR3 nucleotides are TGTGCCAGTAGTATGGGTAGGGCAAAACCCCAGCATTTT.

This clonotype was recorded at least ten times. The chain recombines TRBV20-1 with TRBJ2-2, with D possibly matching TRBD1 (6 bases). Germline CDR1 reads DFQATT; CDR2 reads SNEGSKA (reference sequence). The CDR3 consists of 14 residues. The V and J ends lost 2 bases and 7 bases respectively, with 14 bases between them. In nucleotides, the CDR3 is TGCAGTGCTAGACGTCAGGGGACGGGCGGGGAGCTGTTTTTT. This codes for CSARRQGTGGELFF.

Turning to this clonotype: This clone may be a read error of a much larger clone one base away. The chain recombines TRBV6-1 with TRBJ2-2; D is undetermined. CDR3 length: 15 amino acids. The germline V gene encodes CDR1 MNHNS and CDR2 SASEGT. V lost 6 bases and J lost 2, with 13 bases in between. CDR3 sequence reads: CASSQADSNTGELFF. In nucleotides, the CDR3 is TGTGCCAGCAGCCAGGCGGATTCCAACACCGGGGAGCTGTTTTTT.

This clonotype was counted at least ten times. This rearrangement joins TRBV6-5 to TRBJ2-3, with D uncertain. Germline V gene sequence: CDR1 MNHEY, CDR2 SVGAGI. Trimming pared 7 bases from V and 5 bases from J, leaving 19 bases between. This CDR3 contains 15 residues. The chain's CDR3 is CASKGWTRLGDTQYF. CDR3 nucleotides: TGTGCCAGCAAAGGTTGGACCCGCTTAGGAGATACGCAGTATTTT.

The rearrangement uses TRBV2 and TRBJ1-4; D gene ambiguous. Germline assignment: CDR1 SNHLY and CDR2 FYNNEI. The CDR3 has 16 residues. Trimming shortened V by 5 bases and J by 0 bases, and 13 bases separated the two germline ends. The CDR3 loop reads CASSPTNTATNEKLFF. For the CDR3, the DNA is TGTGCCAGCAGTCCAACCAACACCGCAACTAATGAAAAACTGTTTTTT.

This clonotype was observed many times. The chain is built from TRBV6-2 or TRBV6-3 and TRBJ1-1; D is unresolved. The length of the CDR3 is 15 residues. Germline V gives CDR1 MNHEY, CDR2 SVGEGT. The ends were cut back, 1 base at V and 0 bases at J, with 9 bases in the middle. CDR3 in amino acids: CASSYFPVMNTEAFF. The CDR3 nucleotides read TGTGCCAGCAGTTACTTTCCGGTTATGAACACTGAAGCTTTCTTT.